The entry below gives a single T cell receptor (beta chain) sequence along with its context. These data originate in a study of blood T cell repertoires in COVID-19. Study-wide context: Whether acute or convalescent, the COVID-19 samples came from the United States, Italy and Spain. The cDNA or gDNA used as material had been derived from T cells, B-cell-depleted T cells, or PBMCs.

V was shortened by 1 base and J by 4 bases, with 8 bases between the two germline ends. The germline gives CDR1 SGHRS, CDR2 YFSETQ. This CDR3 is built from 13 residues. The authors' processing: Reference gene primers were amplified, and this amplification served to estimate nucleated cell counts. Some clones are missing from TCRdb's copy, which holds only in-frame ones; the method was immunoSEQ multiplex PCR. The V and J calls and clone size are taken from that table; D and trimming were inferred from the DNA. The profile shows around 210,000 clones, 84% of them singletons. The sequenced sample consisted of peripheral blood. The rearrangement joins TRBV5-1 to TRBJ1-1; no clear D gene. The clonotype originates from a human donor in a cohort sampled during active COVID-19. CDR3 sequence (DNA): TGCGCCAGCAGCTTGTGGCTTGCCACTGAAGCTTTCTTT. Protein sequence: CASSLWLATEAFF. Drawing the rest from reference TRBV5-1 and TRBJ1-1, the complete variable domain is KAGVTQTPRYLIKTRGQQVTLSCSPISGHRSVSWYQQTPGQGLQFLFEYFSETQRNKGNFPGRFSGRQFSNSRSEMNVSTLELGDSALYLCASSLWLATEAFFGQGTRLTVV.